A single sample is the source of the 14 T cell receptor beta chains below, sequenced in a study of blood T cell repertoires in COVID-19. Sequencing was performed with immunoSEQ multiplex PCR; in TCRdb, only in-frame clones are kept and a portion is missing. Of 55,000 to 65,000 clones detected, about four fifths appear once; the ten largest clones hold approximately 24%. The specimen sequenced was peripheral blood. The receptors stem from a human donor in a cohort sampled during active COVID-19.

This clone was seen only a few times. This sequence joins TRBV29-1 and TRBJ1-1; D may be TRBD1 (5 bases). V lost 4 bases and J 4 bases, leaving 13 bases between the germline ends. The germline V gene encodes CDR1 SQVTM and CDR2 ANQGSEA. This CDR3 has 13 residues. The CDR3 nucleotides are TGCAGCGTTGCAAAGGGGCTAGGCACTGAAGCTTTCTTT. Translated: CSVAKGLGTEAFF. Full variable domain (remainder filled in from reference TRBV29-1 and TRBJ1-1): SAVISQKPSRDICQRGTSLTIQCQVDSQVTMMFWYRQQPGQSLTLIATANQGSEATYESGFVIDKFPISRPNLTFSTLTVSNMSPEDSSIYLCSVAKGLGTEAFFGQGTRLTVV.

The J gene is TRBJ2-1, the V gene TRBV7-3, with TRBD1 matching over 8 bases. CDR3 length equals 15 residues. Trimming cost V 2 bases and J 9 bases; bases outside gene matches: 9. CDR1 and CDR2 (germline): SGHTA, FQGTGA. CDR3 region: CASSLGTGQGIEQFF. For the CDR3, the DNA is TGTGCCAGCAGCTTAGGGACCGGACAGGGAATTGAGCAGTTCTTC.

This rearrangement joins TRBV4-1 to TRBJ2-3, with 8 positions matching TRBD2. The germline gives CDR1 MGHRA, CDR2 YSYEKL. The CDR3 is 16 residues long. Trimming took 2 bases from V and 1 from J; bases not matched to a gene: 5. Here the CDR3 reads CASSQPYSGGTDTQYF. For the CDR3, the DNA is TGCGCCAGCAGCCAACCCTATAGCGGGGGCACAGATACGCAGTATTTT.

This clone appeared many times. The gene calls are TRBV9 and TRBJ1-3, with a possible D match to TRBD1 (5 bases). Germline-derived CDR1 and CDR2 are SGDLS and YYNGEE. V lost 3 bases and J lost 0, with 7 bases in between. The CDR3 is made up of 14 amino acids. This CDR3 reads CASSEGHSGNTIYF. The CDR3 DNA reads TGTGCCAGCAGCGAGGGGCACTCTGGAAACACCATATATTTT.

This clone was found once. The chain joins TRBV5-1 to TRBJ1-4; 10 positions agree with TRBD1. After removal of 0 bases from V and 7 bases from J, the junction contained 0 bases not matched to a gene. The CDR3 runs to 14 residues. Germline CDR1 and CDR2: SGHRS and YFSETQ. The DNA of the CDR3 is TGCGCCAGCAGCTTGGGACAGGGGGCTGAAAAACTGTTTTTT. Its protein product is CASSLGQGAEKLFF.

The chain has TRBV9 and TRBJ2-3; D is uncertain. The V gene's germline CDR1 is SGDLS and CDR2 YYNGEE. The CDR3 is 14 amino acids. V was cut by 0 bases and J by 2 bases, with 7 bases left in between. The CDR3 loop is CASSVDYNTDTQYF. DNA for the CDR3: TGTGCCAGCAGCGTAGACTATAACACAGATACGCAGTATTTT.

The chain joins TRBV6-5 to TRBJ2-1; D call uncertain. CDR3 length equals 14 residues. Per germline, CDR1 MNHEY and CDR2 SVGAGI. Trimming cost V 0 bases and J 9 bases, with 12 bases left between them. The CDR3 region is CASSYSMSLGEQFF. In DNA form, the CDR3 reads TGTGCCAGCAGTTACTCGATGAGCCTCGGTGAGCAGTTCTTC.

The J gene is TRBJ1-4, the V gene TRBV25-1, with D hard to call. Germline assignment: CDR1 MGHDK and CDR2 SYGVNS. The length of the CDR3 is 17 residues. Between the trimmed V and J ends, which lost 8 bases and 0 bases, there was a span of 19 bases. The CDR3 DNA is TGTGCCAGCGGGTCGGTTGGCAGACATGCAACTAATGAAAAACTGTTTTTT. It yields the protein CASGSVGRHATNEKLFF.

This chain links TRBV4-2 with TRBJ2-4, with TRBD2 as a possible D gene (7 bases). Germline V CDR1 and CDR2: LGHNA, YNFKEQ. The CDR3 is 17 residues long. V was cut by 0 bases and J by 9 bases, with 21 bases left in between. In nucleotides, the CDR3 is TGTGCCAGCAGCCAAGATGGTAGGGGGGGCGTAGATTTCATTCAGTACTTC. Translation: CASSQDGRGGVDFIQYF.

The chain is built from TRBV7-8 and TRBJ2-1; 10 nucleotides match TRBD2. J lost 0 bases, V lost 4 bases, and 9 bases had no gene match. Per the germline V gene, CDR1 is SGHVS and CDR2 is FQNEAQ. The CDR3 spans 18 residues. The CDR3 DNA reads TGTGCCAGCAGCTGGCAGGGACTAGCGTTGAGCTCCTACAATGAGCAGTTCTTC. Amino acids: CASSWQGLALSSYNEQFF.

The chain uses TRBV9 and TRBJ2-3, with D tentatively TRBD2 (5 bases). The V end lost 2 bases, the J end lost 9 bases, and 16 bases lay between the germline ends. The CDR3 extends over 14 amino acids. Germline V gene data show CDR1 as SGDLS and CDR2 as YYNGEE. The CDR3 is CASSVEALVGTQYF. CDR3 sequence (DNA): TGTGCCAGCAGCGTGGAGGCCCTAGTGGGGACGCAGTATTTT. Based on the CDR3 plus reference TRBV9 and TRBJ2-3, the full variable domain is DSGVTQTPKHLITATGQRVTLRCSPRSGDLSVYWYQQSLDQGLQFLIQYYNGEERAKGNILERFSAQQFPDLHSELNLSSLELGDSALYFCASSVEALVGTQYFGPGTRLTVL.

This chain links TRBV3-1 (or the pseudogene TRBV3-2) with TRBJ2-5, with a tentative D call TRBD1 (6 bases). The V end was cut by 0 bases, the J end by 5 bases, with 25 bases between. CDR3 size: 19 residues. CDR1 and CDR2 (germline): LGHDT, YNNKEL (reference sequence). CDR3 sequence (DNA): TGTGCCAGCAGCCAAGAGGGAACTGTACTTCCTCCTCAGGGGGAGACCCAGTACTTC. Encoded protein: CASSQEGTVLPPQGETQYF.

Only a few counts were recorded for this clone. CDR3 nucleotides: TGTGCCAGCTCCGGGAACTCTGGAAACACCATATATTTT. Residues: CASSGNSGNTIYF. This chain joins TRBV7-9 and TRBJ1-3; the D is unclear. CDR3 length equals 13 residues. Trimming shortened V by 8 bases and J by 0 bases, and 8 bases separated the two germline ends. Germline CDR1 and CDR2: SEHNR and FQNEAQ (reference sequence).

The chain carries TRBV27 and TRBJ1-2; 10 nucleotides match TRBD1. V gave up 6 bases and J gave up 4 bases; unmatched junction bases: 8. Looked up from germline, CDR1 is MNHEY and CDR2 is SMNVEV (reference sequence). CDR3 size: 15 residues. This CDR3 is CASRRNGQGGYGYTF. The CDR3 DNA reads TGTGCCAGCAGGCGAAATGGACAGGGGGGCTATGGCTACACCTTC.